The entry that follows covers one TCR beta chain sequence. Its target is unknown. The data derive from a study of cytomegalovirus exposure and HLA in healthy donors. Germline values: CDR1 SQVTM, CDR2 ANQGSEA. The V gene lost 7 bases and the J gene lost 3 bases, with 17 bases spanning the gap. This CDR3 is built from 14 residues. In the PCR, 60 Vbeta and 13 Jbeta primers were used. Some clones are missing from TCRdb's copy, which holds only in-frame ones; the method was immunoSEQ multiplex PCR. This specimen shows around 70,000 clones; the ten leading clones hold about 1.7%. Notes on the study in general: High specificity and sensitivity for cytomegalovirus status were reported for the classifier.

The chain has TRBV29-1 and TRBJ2-3, with a tentative D call TRBD2 (6 bases). This sequence was found in a woman aged 25-40 years in good health and CMV-seronegative. Sequencing was done on a sample of PBMCs. The CDR3 sequence is CSGGDEGQTDTQYF. CDR3 DNA sequence: TGCAGCGGGGGGGACGAGGGGCAAACAGATACGCAGTATTTT.